This entry lists 3 T cell receptor beta chains sequenced from one sample in a study of blood T cells in healthy people across ages. Primers used in a second PCR of roughly 6 to 11 cycles were a sample-barcoded 5' primer and a J-beta primer mix. TCRdb recomputed calls from the 5' RACE reads with MiXCR, one row per CDR3 protein. The table shows over 600,000 distinct CDR3 sequences, with roughly three fifths occurring only once. The material sequenced was blood. These receptors came from a man aged 35-49 years in good health.

This clonotype was counted between two and nine times. The chain carries TRBV29-1 and TRBJ2-1; 8 nucleotides line up with TRBD2. Trimming at V came to 2 bases and at J to 1 base, leaving 1 base not matched to a gene. CDR3 length: 14 amino acids. Germline lookup yields CDR1 SQVTM and CDR2 ANQGSEA. CDR3 DNA sequence: TGCAGCGTTGAAAGCGGGAGATCCTACAATGAGCAGTTCTTC. Translating it yields CSVESGRSYNEQFF.

V and J are TRBV5-1 and TRBJ2-5; D remains ambiguous. The CDR3 length is 15 residues. V was clipped by 0 bases and J by 7 bases, with 16 bases between them. Germline V gene data show CDR1 as SGHRS and CDR2 as YFSETQ. CDR3 bases: TGCGCCAGCAGCTTGGAGTTTTCCGGAAAGATGACCCAGTACTTC. Its protein product is CASSLEFSGKMTQYF.

There are a few counts of this clonotype. V usage is TRBV6-5 and J usage is TRBJ1-2, with D possibly matching TRBD1 (5 bases). This CDR3 spans 15 amino acids. Germline values: CDR1 MNHEY, CDR2 SVGAGI. V was clipped by 6 bases and J by 5 bases, with 19 bases between them. The CDR3 nucleotides are TGTGCCAGCAGGCCCTATCCCGGGACTGAGTATGGCTACACCTTC. This encodes CASRPYPGTEYGYTF.